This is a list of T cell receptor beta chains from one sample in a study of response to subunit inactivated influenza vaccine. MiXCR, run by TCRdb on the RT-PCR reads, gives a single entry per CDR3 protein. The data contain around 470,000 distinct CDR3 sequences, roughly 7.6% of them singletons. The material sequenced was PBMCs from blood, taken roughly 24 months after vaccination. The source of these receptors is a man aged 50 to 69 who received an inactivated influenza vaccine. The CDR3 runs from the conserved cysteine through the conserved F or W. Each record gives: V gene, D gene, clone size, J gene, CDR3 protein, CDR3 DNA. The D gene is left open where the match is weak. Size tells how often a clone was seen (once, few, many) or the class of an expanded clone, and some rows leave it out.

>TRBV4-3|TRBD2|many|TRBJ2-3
CASSQEGSTSAQDTQYF
TGCGCCAGCAGCCAAGAGGGGAGCACTAGCGCGCAAGATACGCAGTATTTT
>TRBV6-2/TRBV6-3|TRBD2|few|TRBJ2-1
CASSYGAGVYNEQFF
TGTGCCAGCAGTTACGGGGCGGGAGTTTACAATGAGCAGTTCTTC
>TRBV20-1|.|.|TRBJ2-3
CSARRSHWMQTDTQYF
TGCAGTGCTAGGAGGAGTCATTGGATGCAGACAGATACGCAGTATTTT
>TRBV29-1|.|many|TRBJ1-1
CSVDRHQNTEAFF
TGCAGCGTTGATAGACACCAGAACACTGAAGCTTTCTTT
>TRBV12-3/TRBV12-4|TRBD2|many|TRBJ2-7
CASSLIPSGYEQYF
TGTGCCAGCAGCCTTATTCCTAGCGGCTACGAGCAGTACTTC
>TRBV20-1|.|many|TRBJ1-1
CSAPRGSGGYTEAFF
TGCAGTGCACCACGGGGCTCCGGGGGGTACACTGAAGCTTTCTTT
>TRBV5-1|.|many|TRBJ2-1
CASSLQNEQFF
TGCGCCAGCAGCTTACAGAATGAGCAGTTCTTC
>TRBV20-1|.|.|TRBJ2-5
CSARGVRGGETQYF
TGCAGTGCTAGAGGGGTCAGGGGAGGTGAGACCCAGTACTTC
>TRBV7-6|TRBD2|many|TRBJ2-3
CASSLLAGKTDTQYF
TGTGCCAGCAGCTTACTAGCGGGAAAAACAGATACGCAGTATTTT
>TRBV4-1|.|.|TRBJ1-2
CASSPQDGNYGYTF
TGCGCCAGCAGCCCTCAGGACGGGAACTATGGCTACACCTTC
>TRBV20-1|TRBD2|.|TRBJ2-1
CSALAGEVNNEQFF
TGCAGTGCACTAGCGGGAGAGGTCAACAATGAGCAGTTCTTC
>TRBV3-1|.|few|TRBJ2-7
CASSQGGPYEQYF
TGTGCCAGCAGCCAAGGGGGCCCCTACGAGCAGTACTTC
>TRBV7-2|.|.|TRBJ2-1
CASSLAFHYNEQFF
TGTGCCAGCAGCTTAGCATTCCACTACAATGAGCAGTTCTTC
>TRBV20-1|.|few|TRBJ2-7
CSATGHAYEQYF
TGCAGTGCTACGGGACACGCCTACGAGCAGTACTTC
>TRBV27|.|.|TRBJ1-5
CASSQLGGGQPQHF
TGTGCCAGCAGTCAGTTGGGGGGTGGTCAGCCCCAGCATTTT
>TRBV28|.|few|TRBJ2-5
CASSNGVQETQYF
TGTGCCAGCAGTAACGGGGTGCAAGAGACCCAGTACTTC
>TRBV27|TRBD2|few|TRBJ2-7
CASSPPGTSGLEQYF
TGTGCCAGCAGTCCCCCCGGGACTAGCGGGTTGGAGCAGTACTTC
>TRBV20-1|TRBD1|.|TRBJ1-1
CSAITGTAATRAFF
TGCAGTGCCATAACCGGGACAGCGGCTACAAGAGCTTTCTTT
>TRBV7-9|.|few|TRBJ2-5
CASSLSMGLETQYF
TGTGCCAGCAGCTTATCGATGGGATTGGAGACCCAGTACTTC
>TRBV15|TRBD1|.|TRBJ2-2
CTTSPLAGGNTGELFF
TGTACCACCAGCCCCCTGGCAGGGGGGAACACCGGGGAGCTGTTTTTT
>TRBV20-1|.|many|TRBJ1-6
CSAREQGSYNSPLHF
TGCAGTGCTAGAGAACAGGGTTCCTATAATTCACCCCTCCACTTT
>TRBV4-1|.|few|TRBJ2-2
CASSQGPGAFGATGELFF
TGCGCCAGCAGCCAAGGCCCCGGGGCGTTCGGGGCCACCGGGGAGCTGTTTTTT
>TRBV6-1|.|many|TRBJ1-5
CASSEAYGSNQPQHF
TGTGCCAGCAGTGAGGCCTACGGAAGCAATCAGCCCCAGCATTTT
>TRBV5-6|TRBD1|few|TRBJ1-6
CASSVIQGIDLSPLHF
TGTGCCAGCAGCGTGATACAGGGGATCGATCTTTCACCCCTCCACTTT
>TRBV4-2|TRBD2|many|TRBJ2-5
CASSQSGGKETQYF
TGTGCCAGCAGCCAGAGCGGGGGGAAAGAGACCCAGTACTTC
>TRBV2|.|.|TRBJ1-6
CASSVGGTVSPLHF
TGTGCCAGCAGTGTCGGGGGAACCGTTTCACCCCTCCACTTT
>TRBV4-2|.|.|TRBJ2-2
CASSPNGLNTGELFF
TGTGCCAGCAGCCCCAACGGGTTGAACACCGGGGAGCTGTTTTTT
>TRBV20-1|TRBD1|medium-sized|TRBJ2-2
CSAREDRGSEVTGELFF
TGCAGTGCTAGAGAGGACAGGGGCTCAGAAGTCACCGGGGAGCTGTTTTTT
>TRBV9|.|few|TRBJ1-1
CASSVAGRGTEAFF
TGTGCCAGCAGCGTAGCAGGCAGAGGCACTGAAGCTTTCTTT
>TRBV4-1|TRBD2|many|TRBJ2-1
CASSQEASGDYNEQFF
TGCGCCAGCAGCCAAGAGGCTAGCGGAGACTACAATGAGCAGTTCTTC
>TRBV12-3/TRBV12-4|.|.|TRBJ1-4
CASSFGSNHIGKLFF
TGTGCCAGCAGTTTTGGTAGCAACCACATTGGGAAACTGTTTTTT
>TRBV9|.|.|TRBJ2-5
CASSPGLAQGTQYF
TGTGCCAGCAGCCCCGGGCTAGCTCAAGGGACCCAGTACTTC
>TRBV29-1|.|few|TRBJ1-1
CSVVRGPTEAFF
TGCAGCGTTGTTCGGGGGCCCACTGAAGCTTTCTTT
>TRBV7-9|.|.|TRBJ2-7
CASSLPGTDSLYEQYF
TGTGCCAGCAGCTTGCCCGGGACGGACTCCCTCTACGAGCAGTACTTC
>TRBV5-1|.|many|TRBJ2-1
CASSGDVYNEQFF
TGCGCCAGCAGCGGGGACGTCTACAATGAGCAGTTCTTC
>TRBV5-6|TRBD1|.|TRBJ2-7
CASSSTGGPQSSYEQYF
TGTGCCAGCAGCTCAACAGGGGGCCCCCAGAGCTCCTACGAGCAGTACTTC
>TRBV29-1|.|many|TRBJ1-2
CSVDHRNYGYTF
TGCAGCGTTGATCACAGGAACTATGGCTACACCTTC
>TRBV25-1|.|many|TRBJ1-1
CASSELRGNTEAFF
TGTGCCAGCAGTGAACTAAGGGGTAACACTGAAGCTTTCTTT
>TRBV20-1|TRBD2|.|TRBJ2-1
CSARDGTSLNEQFF
TGCAGTGCTAGAGATGGGACTAGCCTAAATGAGCAGTTCTTC
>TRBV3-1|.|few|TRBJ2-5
CASSQDPPGSQETQYF
TGTGCCAGCAGCCAAGATCCTCCGGGATCCCAAGAGACCCAGTACTTC
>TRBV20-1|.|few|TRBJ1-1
CSASRSTYTTWAFF
TGCAGTGCGAGTCGATCCACATATACCACTTGGGCTTTCTTT
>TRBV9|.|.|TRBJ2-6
CASSHDHGTTLSSGANVLTF
TGTGCCAGCAGCCATGACCACGGGACCACACTTTCCTCTGGGGCCAACGTCCTGACTTTC
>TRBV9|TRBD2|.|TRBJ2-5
CASSVTSGPYQETQYF
TGTGCCAGCAGCGTTACTAGCGGGCCCTACCAAGAGACCCAGTACTTC
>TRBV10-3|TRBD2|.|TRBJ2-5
CAIKMAGGETQYF
TGTGCCATCAAAATGGCGGGGGGCGAGACCCAGTACTTC
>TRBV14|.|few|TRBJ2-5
CASSQGPRPQETQYF
TGTGCCAGCAGCCAAGGTCCCCGGCCCCAAGAGACCCAGTACTTC
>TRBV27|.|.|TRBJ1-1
CASSSRLNTEAFF
TGTGCCAGCAGTTCCCGGCTGAACACTGAAGCTTTCTTT
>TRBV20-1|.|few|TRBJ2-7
CSAGQTYEQYF
TGCAGTGCTGGACAAACCTACGAGCAGTACTTC
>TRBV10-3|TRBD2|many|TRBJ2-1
CAISGPTSGRNMEVGEQFF
TGTGCCATCAGTGGGCCCACTAGCGGGAGAAATATGGAGGTGGGTGAGCAGTTCTTC
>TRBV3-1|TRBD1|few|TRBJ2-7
CASSQWDRTYEQYF
TGTGCCAGCAGCCAATGGGACAGGACCTACGAGCAGTACTTC
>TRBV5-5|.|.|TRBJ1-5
CASSLEGQGTQPQHF
TGTGCCAGCAGCTTGGAGGGGCAGGGTACTCAGCCCCAGCATTTT
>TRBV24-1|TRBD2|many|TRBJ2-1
CATTASGSRHEQFF
TGTGCCACCACGGCTAGCGGGAGCAGGCATGAGCAGTTCTTC
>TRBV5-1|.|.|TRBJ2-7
CASSLDGVAYEQYF
TGCGCCAGCAGCTTGGATGGGGTAGCCTACGAGCAGTACTTC
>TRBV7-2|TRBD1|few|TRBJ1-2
CASSPGTGVGYTF
TGTGCCAGCAGCCCAGGGACAGGGGTCGGCTACACCTTC
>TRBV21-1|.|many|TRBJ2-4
CASITDRWGKNIQYF
TGTGCCAGCATCACGGACCGCTGGGGCAAAAACATTCAGTACTTC
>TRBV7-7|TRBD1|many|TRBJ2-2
CASSLDRGSGELFF
TGTGCTAGCAGCCTGGACAGGGGGTCCGGGGAGCTGTTTTTT
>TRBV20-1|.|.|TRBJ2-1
CSASTDNEQFF
TGCAGTGCCTCGACCGACAATGAGCAGTTCTTC